This TCR beta chain originates from a study of vaccination and CD4 T cells after COVID-19 (dated 2022 in TCRdb). Context from the whole study: Every convalescent patient had a positive nasal swab PCR test for SARS-CoV-2, with mild disease in about nine patients and severe disease in one. In the convalescent cohort there were six males and four females, among whom were two Hispanic individuals, seven Caucasians, two Asians and one multiracial person. Post-COVID blood samples from convalescent patients were collected a median of roughly 100 days after diagnosis, with a range of roughly 30 to 170 days. Control cultures used a CEFX viral epitope pool as positive control, an HIV-1 Nef peptide pool as negative control, or no peptide. Participants got two doses of the Pfizer-BioNTech BNT162b2 vaccine (n=8) or two doses of the Moderna mRNA-1273 vaccine (n=2). Post-vaccine blood samples were taken a median of approximately 76 days after the second vaccine dose, with a range of 14 to 241 days. In under twelve COVID-19 convalescent patients and a handful of infection-naive healthy vaccine recipients, researchers compared the spike-specific CD4+ TCR repertoire from before mRNA vaccination with the repertoire from after. The cultures were stimulated with overlapping spike peptide pools from SARS-CoV-2 and from the common cold coronaviruses HCoV-NL63, HCoV-OC43 and HCoV-229E.

What the research found in general, with its limitations: Nearly all vaccine-specific clones in convalescent patients (304 of 307) were mono-reactive for SARS-CoV-2 spike rather than cross-reactive with common cold coronaviruses. Among convalescent patients, a median about 87% of the SARS-CoV-2-reactive clones seen after vaccination appeared only after vaccination, which suggests priming specific to the vaccine. The number of convalescent patients in the study was relatively small, and the study did not examine early timepoints following natural infection. The median number of SARS-CoV-2-reactive clonotypes rose from 20 to 25 after infection to roughly 40 after vaccination, but the change was not significant.

The germline V gene specifies MGHDK as CDR1 and SYGVNS as CDR2. The CDR3 sequence holds 15 residues, the cysteine and phenylalanine included. This entry keeps only the CDR3 DNA: 45 bases, framed from base 1. After removal of 3 bases from V and 5 bases from J, the junction retains 9 bases not matched to a gene. This clonotype occurred a few times. The antigen it recognizes is unknown. Base qualities were left out, and no much larger clone turns up one base away. Preparation of the library involved PCR. DNA from cultured CD4+ T cells was subjected to TCR sequencing with the Oncomine TCR Beta short-read assay at the Johns Hopkins FTIC core. Genomic DNA was extracted from the cultured CD4+ T cells with the QIAamp micro DNA kit. Oncomine TCR Beta libraries from cultured CD4+ T cells were pooled with unique dual indexes and sequenced on an Illumina iSeq 100. In the authors' own workflow: Non-productive sequences were filtered out, and CDR3s that did not start with C, did not end with F or W, or were shorter than 7 amino acids were discarded. The MANAFEST web application identified antigen-specific clonotypes by comparing peptide-stimulated wells against reference wells and other culture wells. An FDR below 0.05, an odds ratio above 5, and a productive frequency above 0.1% in at least two of three replicate wells were required for clones to be considered positive. Cross-reactive clonotypes were defined as significantly expanded in both SARS-CoV-2 spike wells and at least one common cold coronavirus spike condition. Using R version 3.6.1, CDR3 homology was evaluated through Levenshtein distances (stringdist) along with unrooted phylogenetic trees (ape). TCRdb redid the processing of the public reads, applying fastp at Q25 and MiXCR, and retained in-frame beta chains. Each entry is one CDR3 protein sequence, shown with its most common DNA and genes. V and J calls and clone size were set by TCRdb, not the authors. This sample comprises about 19,000 distinct CDR3 sequences, around two fifths of them detected only once. The ten largest clones take up roughly 13% of the sample.

The treatment or condition label corresponds to: roughly 10-day PBMC culture with coronavirus spike peptide pools or control peptides (ViraFEST assay). The ViraFEST assay was used in the study, in which antigen-specific T cells were expanded with peptide pools and expanded clonotypes were subsequently identified by TCR sequencing. The convalescent patients' positive SARS-CoV-2 PCR tests fell between March and December 2020, which was before the Alpha, Beta and Delta variants emerged in the United States. Each well held around 2 million PBMCs cultured in IMDM containing around 5% human AB serum and roughly 10 IU/ml IL-2, with 10 ug/ml peptide pools added. On days 3 and 7, half of the culture medium was replaced with fresh IL-2-containing medium. CD4+ T cells were isolated after roughly nine days of culture through negative selection using the EasySep CD4+ T cell isolation kit. Ficoll-Paque Plus gradient centrifugation was used to isolate PBMCs from whole blood, and the isolated PBMCs were then either used fresh or cryopreserved at -140C. Each culture condition was generally run in triplicate wells.

The receptor was derived from a human donor with COVID-19. The sample comprised cultured CD4+ T cells from blood. This chain is built from TRBV25-1 and TRBJ2-5; TRBD2 aligns with 7 central bases. The CDR3 in this case is CASSEPNGGVETQYF. The sequenced DNA: TGTGCCAGCAGTGAGCCGAATGGGGGGGTTGAGACCCAGTACTTC. The CDR3 plus the reference TRBV25-1 and TRBJ2-5 genes for the other parts give the full variable domain: EADIYQTPRYLVIGTGKKITLECSQTMGHDKMYWYQQDPGMELHLIHYSYGVNSTEKGDLSSESTVSRIRTEHFPLTLESARPSHTSQYLCASSEPNGGVETQYFGPGTRLLVL.